This T cell receptor (beta chain) was retrieved from a study of beta chain features in type 1 diabetes. One heparinised blood draw, averaging about 0.11 L, came from each donor. From germline, CDR1 is SGHTA and CDR2 FQGNSA. V was cut by 0 bases and J by 4 bases, with 6 bases left in between. The CDR3 totals 13 residues. Study outcomes and limitations: A definitive answer on HLA type influencing TCRB rearrangement was not reached here. Type 1 diabetes patients had fewer VDJ junction insertions and more deletions.

The investigators reverse transcribed all of the isolated RNA, so they sequenced expressed TCRB transcripts. Profiling relied on immunoSEQ multiplex PCR, and the TCRdb table lists in-frame clones only, not all of them. The sample carries hundreds of thousands of clones, around 15% recorded once. As regards this clone: As yet, its antigen is unknown.

The sequence derives from a man aged 18 to 29 in good health. V gene TRBV7-2 combines with J gene TRBJ1-2; unclear D gene. The sequencing input was naive CD4+ T cells from blood. The CDR3 reads CASSLAVPYGYTF. CDR3 in DNA: TGTGCCAGCAGCTTAGCGGTTCCCTATGGCTACACCTTC.